Given below is one T cell receptor beta chain in context. Under the authors' procedure: Amplification of reference gene primers provided the estimated nucleated cell counts. Method: immunoSEQ multiplex PCR; TCRdb's copy keeps in-frame clones and lacks some. V, J and clone size are those of that table, while D and trimming were read from the DNA. Found here are some 270,000 clones, 70% to 90% of them singletons; the top ten hold approximately 11%. The CDR3 loop spans 15 amino acids. CDR1 is GTSNPN, CDR2 SVGIG, per germline (reference sequence). J lost 2 bases, V lost 8 bases, and 13 bases had no gene match. This record belongs to a study of blood T cell repertoires in COVID-19.

The TCR comes from a woman aged 70-85 years with acute or convalescent COVID-19. Sequenced: peripheral blood. The rearrangement links TRBV30 to TRBJ2-3; 7 bases are a match to TRBD2. The CDR3 here is CASGASMGNTDTQYF. The DNA of the CDR3 is TGTGCCAGCGGGGCATCTATGGGGAACACAGATACGCAGTATTTT.